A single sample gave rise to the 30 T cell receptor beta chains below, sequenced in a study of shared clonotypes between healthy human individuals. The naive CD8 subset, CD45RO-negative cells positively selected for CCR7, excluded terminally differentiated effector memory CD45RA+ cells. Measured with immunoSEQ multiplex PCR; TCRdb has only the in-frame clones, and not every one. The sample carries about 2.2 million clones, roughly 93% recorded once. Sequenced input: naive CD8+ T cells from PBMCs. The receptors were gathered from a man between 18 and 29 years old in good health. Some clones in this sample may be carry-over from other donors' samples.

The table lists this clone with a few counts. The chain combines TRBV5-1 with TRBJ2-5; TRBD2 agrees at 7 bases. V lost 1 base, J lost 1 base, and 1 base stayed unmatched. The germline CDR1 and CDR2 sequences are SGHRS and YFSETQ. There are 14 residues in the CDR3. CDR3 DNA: TGCGCCAGCAGCTTGTGGGAGGGCCAAGAGACCCAGTACTTC. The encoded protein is CASSLWEGQETQYF.

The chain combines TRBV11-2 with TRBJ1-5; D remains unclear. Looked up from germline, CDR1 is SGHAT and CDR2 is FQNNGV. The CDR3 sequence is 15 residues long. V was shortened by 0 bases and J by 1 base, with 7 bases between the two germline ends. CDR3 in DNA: TGTGCCAGCAGCTTAGATTTTGACAGCAATCAGCCCCAGCATTTT. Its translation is CASSLDFDSNQPQHF.

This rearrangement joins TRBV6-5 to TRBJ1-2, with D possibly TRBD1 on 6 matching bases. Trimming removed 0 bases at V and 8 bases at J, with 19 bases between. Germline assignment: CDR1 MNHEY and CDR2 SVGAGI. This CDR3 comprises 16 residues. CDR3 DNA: TGTGCCAGCAGTTACTCTTCAGGGGCAGTGACGTGGGGCTACACCTTC. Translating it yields CASSYSSGAVTWGYTF.

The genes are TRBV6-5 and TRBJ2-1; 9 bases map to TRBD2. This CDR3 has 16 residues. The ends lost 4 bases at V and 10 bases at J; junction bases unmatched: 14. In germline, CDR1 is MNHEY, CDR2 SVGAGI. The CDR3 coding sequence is TGTGCCAGCAGTTCCCCCTGGCGGGAGGGCCCTCGGGAGCAGTTCTTC. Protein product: CASSSPWREGPREQFF.

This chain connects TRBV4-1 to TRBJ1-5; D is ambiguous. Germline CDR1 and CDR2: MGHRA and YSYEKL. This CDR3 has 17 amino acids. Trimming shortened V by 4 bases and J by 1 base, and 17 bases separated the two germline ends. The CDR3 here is CASSPHDDLGSNQPQHF. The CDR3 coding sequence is TGCGCCAGCAGCCCGCATGACGACCTAGGGAGCAATCAGCCCCAGCATTTT.

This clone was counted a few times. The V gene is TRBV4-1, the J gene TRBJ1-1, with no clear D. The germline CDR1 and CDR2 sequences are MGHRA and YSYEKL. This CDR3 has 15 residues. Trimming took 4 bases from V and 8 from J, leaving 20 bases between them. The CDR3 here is CASSPHEGSAAEAFF. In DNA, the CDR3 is TGCGCCAGCAGCCCCCACGAGGGCTCGGCGGCCGAAGCTTTCTTT.

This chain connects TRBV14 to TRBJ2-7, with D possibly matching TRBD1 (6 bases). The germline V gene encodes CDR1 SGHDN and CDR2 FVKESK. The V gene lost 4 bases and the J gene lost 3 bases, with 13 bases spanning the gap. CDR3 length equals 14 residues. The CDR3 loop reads CASSPGAWDYEQYF. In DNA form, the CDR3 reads TGTGCCAGCAGCCCAGGGGCTTGGGACTACGAGCAGTACTTC.

CDR3 coding DNA: TGTGCCAGCCAACGGCAGGGCTACAATGAGCAGTTCTTC. This sequence encodes CASQRQGYNEQFF. The J gene is TRBJ2-1, the V gene TRBV28; D might be TRBD1 (5 bases). In germline, CDR1 is MDHEN, CDR2 SYDVKM. The CDR3 totals 13 residues. The V and J ends lost 8 bases and 3 bases respectively, with 11 bases between them.

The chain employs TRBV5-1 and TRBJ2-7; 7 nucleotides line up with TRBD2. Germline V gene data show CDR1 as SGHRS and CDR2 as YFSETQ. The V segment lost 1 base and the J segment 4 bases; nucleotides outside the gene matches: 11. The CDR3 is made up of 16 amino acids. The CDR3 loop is CASSLSPPDGGYEQYF. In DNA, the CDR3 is TGCGCCAGCAGCTTGTCCCCGCCCGACGGGGGGTACGAGCAGTACTTC.

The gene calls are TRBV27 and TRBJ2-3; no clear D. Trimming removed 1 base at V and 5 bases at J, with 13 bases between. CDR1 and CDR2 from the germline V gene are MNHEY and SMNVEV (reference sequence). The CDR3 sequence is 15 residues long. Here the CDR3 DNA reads TGTGCCAGCAGTTTATATACAAGGTCTGGAGATACGCAGTATTTT. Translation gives CASSLYTRSGDTQYF.

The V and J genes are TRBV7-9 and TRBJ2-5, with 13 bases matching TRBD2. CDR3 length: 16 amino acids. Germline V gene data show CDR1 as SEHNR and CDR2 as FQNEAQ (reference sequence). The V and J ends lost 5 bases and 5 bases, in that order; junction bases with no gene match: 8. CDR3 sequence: CASSPRTSGRSETQYF. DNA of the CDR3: TGTGCCAGCAGCCCACGGACTAGCGGGAGATCGGAGACCCAGTACTTC.

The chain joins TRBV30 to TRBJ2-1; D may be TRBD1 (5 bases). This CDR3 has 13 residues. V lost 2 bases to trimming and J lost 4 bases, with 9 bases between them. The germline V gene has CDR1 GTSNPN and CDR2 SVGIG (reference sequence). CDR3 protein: CAWSQGVYNEQFF. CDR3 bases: TGTGCCTGGAGTCAAGGGGTGTACAATGAGCAGTTCTTC.

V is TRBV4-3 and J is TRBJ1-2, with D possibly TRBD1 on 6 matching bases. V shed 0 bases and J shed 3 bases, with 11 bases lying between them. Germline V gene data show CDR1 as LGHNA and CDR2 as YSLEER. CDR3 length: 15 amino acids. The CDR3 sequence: CASSQDTGKHYGYTF. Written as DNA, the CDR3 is TGCGCCAGCAGCCAAGATACAGGGAAACACTATGGCTACACCTTC.

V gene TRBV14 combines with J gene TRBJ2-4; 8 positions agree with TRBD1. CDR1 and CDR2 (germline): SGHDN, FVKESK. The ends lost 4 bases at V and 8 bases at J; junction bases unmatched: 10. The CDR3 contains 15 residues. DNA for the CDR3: TGTGCCAGCAGCCCGACAGGGGTAAATAGGGACATTCAGTACTTC. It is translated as CASSPTGVNRDIQYF.

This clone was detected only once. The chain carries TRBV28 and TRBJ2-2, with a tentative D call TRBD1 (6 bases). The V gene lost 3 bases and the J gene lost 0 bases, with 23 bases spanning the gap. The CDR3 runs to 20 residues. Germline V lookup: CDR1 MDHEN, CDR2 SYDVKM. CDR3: CASSLMVGRRGMANTGELFF. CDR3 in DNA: TGTGCCAGCAGTTTGATGGTGGGAAGAAGGGGGATGGCGAACACCGGGGAGCTGTTTTTT.

The CDR3 loop reads CASSEVFAGVYEQYF. The CDR3 DNA sequence: TGTGCCAGCAGTGAAGTGTTTGCGGGAGTGTACGAGCAGTACTTC. The chain links TRBV6-1 to TRBJ2-7; 7 nucleotides agree with TRBD2. J gave up 4 bases and V 1 base, and 7 bases lay outside the gene matches. The germline V gene encodes CDR1 MNHNS and CDR2 SASEGT. There are 15 residues in the CDR3.

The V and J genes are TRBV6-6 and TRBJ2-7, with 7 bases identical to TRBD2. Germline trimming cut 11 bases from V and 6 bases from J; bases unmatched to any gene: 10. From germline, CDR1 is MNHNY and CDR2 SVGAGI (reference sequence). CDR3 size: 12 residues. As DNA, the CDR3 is TGTGCCGCAGGGCGGGGGAGTCTCGAGCAGTACTTC. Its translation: CAAGRGSLEQYF.

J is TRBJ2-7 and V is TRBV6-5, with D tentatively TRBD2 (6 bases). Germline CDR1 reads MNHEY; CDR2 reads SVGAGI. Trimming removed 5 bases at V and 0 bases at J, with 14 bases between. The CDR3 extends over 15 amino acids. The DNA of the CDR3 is TGTGCCAGCAGTACATCTAGCGAAAGCTCCTACGAGCAGTACTTC. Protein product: CASSTSSESSYEQYF.

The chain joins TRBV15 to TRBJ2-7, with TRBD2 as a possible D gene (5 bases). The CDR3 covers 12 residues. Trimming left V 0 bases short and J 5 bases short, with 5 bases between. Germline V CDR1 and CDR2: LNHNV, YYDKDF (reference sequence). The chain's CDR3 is CATSREEDEQYF. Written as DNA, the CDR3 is TGTGCCACCAGCAGAGAGGAGGACGAGCAGTACTTC.

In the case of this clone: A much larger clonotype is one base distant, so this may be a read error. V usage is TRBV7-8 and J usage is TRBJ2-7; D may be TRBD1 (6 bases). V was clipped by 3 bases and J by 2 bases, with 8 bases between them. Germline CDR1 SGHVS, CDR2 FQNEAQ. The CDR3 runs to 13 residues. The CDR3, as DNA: TGTGCCAGCAGCTTCGGACAGACCTACGAGCAGTACTTC. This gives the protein CASSFGQTYEQYF.

The CDR3 is CASSPENRDPSYEQYF. The CDR3 DNA follows: TGTGCCAGCAGCCCGGAGAACAGGGACCCCTCCTACGAGCAGTACTTC. V gene TRBV5-5 combines with J gene TRBJ2-7, with D possibly being TRBD1 (6 bases). The CDR3 runs to 16 residues. The germline gives CDR1 SGHKS, CDR2 YYEKEE (reference sequence). With 4 bases removed from V and 0 bases from J, the gap between germline ends came to 17 bases. The whole variable domain, filled in from reference TRBV5-5 and TRBJ2-7, reads DAGVTQSPTHLIKTRGQQVTLRCSPISGHKSVSWYQQVLGQGPQFIFQYYEKEERGRGNFPDRFSARQFPNYSSELNVNALLLGDSALYLCASSPENRDPSYEQYFGPGTRLTVT.

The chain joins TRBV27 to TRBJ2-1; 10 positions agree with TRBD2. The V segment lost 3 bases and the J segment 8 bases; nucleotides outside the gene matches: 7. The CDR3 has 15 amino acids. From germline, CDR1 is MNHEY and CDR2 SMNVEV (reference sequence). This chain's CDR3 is CASSFLLAGVDEQFF. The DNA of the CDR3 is TGTGCCAGCAGTTTCCTGCTAGCGGGAGTGGATGAGCAGTTCTTC.

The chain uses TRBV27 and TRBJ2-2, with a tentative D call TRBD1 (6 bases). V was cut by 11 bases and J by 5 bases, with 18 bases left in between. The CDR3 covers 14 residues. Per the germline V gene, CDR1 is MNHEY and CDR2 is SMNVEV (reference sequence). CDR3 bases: TGTGCCCCGCGAAGGGGGTCTCGAACCGGGGAGCTGTTTTTT. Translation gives CAPRRGSRTGELFF.

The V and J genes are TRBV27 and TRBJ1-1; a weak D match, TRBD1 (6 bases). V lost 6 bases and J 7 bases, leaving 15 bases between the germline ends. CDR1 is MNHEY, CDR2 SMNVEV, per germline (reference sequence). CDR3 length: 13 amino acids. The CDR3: CASSPRGPDEAFF. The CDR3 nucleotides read TGTGCCAGCAGCCCCCGGGGGCCCGATGAAGCTTTCTTT.

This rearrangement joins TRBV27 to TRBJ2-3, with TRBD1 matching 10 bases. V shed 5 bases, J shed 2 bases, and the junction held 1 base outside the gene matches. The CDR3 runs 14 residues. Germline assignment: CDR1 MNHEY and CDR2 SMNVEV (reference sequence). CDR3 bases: TGTGCCAGCAGTGGGACAGGGGTCACAGATACGCAGTATTTT. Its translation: CASSGTGVTDTQYF.

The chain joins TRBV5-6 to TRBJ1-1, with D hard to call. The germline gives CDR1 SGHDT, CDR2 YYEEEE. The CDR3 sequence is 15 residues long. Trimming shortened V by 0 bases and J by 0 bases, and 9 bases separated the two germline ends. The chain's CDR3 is CASSLGPLMNTEAFF. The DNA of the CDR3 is TGTGCCAGCAGCTTGGGCCCCCTGATGAACACTGAAGCTTTCTTT. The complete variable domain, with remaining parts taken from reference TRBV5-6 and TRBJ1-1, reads DAGVTQSPTHLIKTRGQQVTLRCSPKSGHDTVSWYQQALGQGPQFIFQYYEEEERQRGNFPDRFSGHQFPNYSSELNVNALLLGDSALYLCASSLGPLMNTEAFFGQGTRLTVV.

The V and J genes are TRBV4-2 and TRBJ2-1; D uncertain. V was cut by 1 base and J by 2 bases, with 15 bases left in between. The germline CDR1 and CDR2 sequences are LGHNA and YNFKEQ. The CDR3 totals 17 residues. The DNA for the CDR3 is TGTGCCAGCAGCCAAGGATCAGGCCTGCTGGCCTACAATGAGCAGTTCTTC. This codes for CASSQGSGLLAYNEQFF.

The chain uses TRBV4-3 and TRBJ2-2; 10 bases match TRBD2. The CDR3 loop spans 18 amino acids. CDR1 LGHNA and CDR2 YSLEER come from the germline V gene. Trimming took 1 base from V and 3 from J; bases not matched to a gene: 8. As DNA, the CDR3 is TGCGCCAGCAGCCAAGGTACTAGCGGGGAGGAGGACACCGGGGAGCTGTTTTTT. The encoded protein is CASSQGTSGEEDTGELFF.

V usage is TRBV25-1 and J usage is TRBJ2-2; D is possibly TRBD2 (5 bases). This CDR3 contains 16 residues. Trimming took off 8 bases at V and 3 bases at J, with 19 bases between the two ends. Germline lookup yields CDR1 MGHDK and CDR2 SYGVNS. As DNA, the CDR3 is TGTGCCAGCGAGGGAAGGTGGACGATGTACACCGGGGAGCTGTTTTTT. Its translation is CASEGRWTMYTGELFF.

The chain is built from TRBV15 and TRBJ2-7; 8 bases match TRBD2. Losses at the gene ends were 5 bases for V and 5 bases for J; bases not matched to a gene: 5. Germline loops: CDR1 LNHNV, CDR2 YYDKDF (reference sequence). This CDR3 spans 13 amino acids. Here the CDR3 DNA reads TGTGCCACCAGCGGCCGGGGGGGCGACGAGCAGTACTTC. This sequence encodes CATSGRGGDEQYF.